A single TCR beta chain is shown here with its context. Its matching antigen is unknown. This entry is derived from a study of tumor and adjacent non-tumor tissue in lung cancer. Study-level background: Stage I to III disease affected 10 men and about 5 women aged roughly 31 to 80. Study results and caveats: Top 100 clones took a larger repertoire share in normal lung. TCR diversity was significantly greater in tumor than normal lung tissue. Shorter survival was associated with higher TCR diversity in tumors.

This sample's RNA came from whole unsorted tissue. The library came from three nested PCR rounds adapted from ARM-PCR protocols. In TCRdb, the multiplex PCR reads were re-called with MiXCR into one record per CDR3 protein. Of approximately 130,000 distinct CDR3 sequences in the sample, about 66% were seen once. The sequence came from a man younger than 45 with non-small cell lung cancer. The sample consisted of lung tumor tissue.

The CDR3 region has the DNA TGTGCCAGCAGCGTAACAACAGGGGTGAACACCGGGGAGCTGTTTTTT. It yields the protein CASSVTTGVNTGELFF. This sequence joins TRBV11-1 and TRBJ2-2, with 7 bases matching TRBD1. Looked up from germline, CDR1 is SGHAT and CDR2 is FQDESV (reference sequence). The CDR3 sequence is 16 residues long. V trimming: 5 bases; J trimming: 1 base; junction bases outside the gene matches: 7.